The 13 T cell receptor beta chains presented below share a single source sample, sequenced in a study of T cell repertoires in cytomegalovirus infection. These receptors have no identified antigens. TCRdb processed the reads anew with MiXCR; each CDR3 protein has one entry. The table has some 62,000 distinct CDR3 sequences, around 20% seen once. Source: CD8+ T cells from cultured PBMCs, taken from culture after CMV antigen stimulation. The origin of the receptors is a human donor in good health (CMV status not recorded). Some clones in this sample may be carry-over from other donors' samples.

The gene calls are TRBV9 and TRBJ1-1, with 7 bases that match TRBD1. With V trimmed by 3 bases and J by 1 base, 6 bases remained unmatched. There are 15 residues in the CDR3. Germline assignment: CDR1 SGDLS and CDR2 YYNGEE. CDR3 region: CASSAKTGTNTEAFF. DNA of the CDR3: TGTGCCAGCAGCGCCAAGACAGGGACGAACACTGAAGCTTTCTTT.

The rearrangement links TRBV28 to TRBJ1-1; D perhaps matches TRBD1 (5 bases). The CDR3 consists of 15 residues. Germline assignment: CDR1 MDHEN and CDR2 SYDVKM. The V gene lost 3 bases and the J gene lost 4 bases, with 15 bases spanning the gap. This chain's CDR3 is CASSLSMGGSTEAFF. The DNA for the CDR3 is TGTGCCAGCAGTTTGAGTATGGGGGGGTCCACTGAAGCTTTCTTT.

In its sample, this clonotype was seen a few times. The V call is TRBV7-2, the J call TRBJ2-1; tentatively, D is TRBD2 (5 bases). Between the trimmed V and J ends, which lost 1 base and 0 bases, there was a span of 13 bases. The CDR3 runs 17 residues. The germline V gene has CDR1 SGHTA and CDR2 FQGNSA. The CDR3: CASSLGPTRRSYNEQFF. In nucleotides, the CDR3 is TGTGCCAGCAGCTTAGGCCCTACTAGGCGCTCCTACAATGAGCAGTTCTTC.

V gene TRBV7-9 combines with J gene TRBJ2-7, with D perhaps assigned TRBD1 or TRBD2 (6 bases each). The V gene's germline CDR1 is SEHNR and CDR2 FQNEAQ (reference sequence). V lost 5 bases and J 4 bases, leaving 18 bases between the germline ends. The CDR3 is 15 residues long. As DNA, the CDR3 is TGTGCCAGCAGCGGGCGAGGGCAGGGGAGGTACGAGCAGTACTTC. Its protein product is CASSGRGQGRYEQYF.

This chain joins TRBV7-9 and TRBJ2-5; no clear D. This CDR3 is 14 amino acids long. The V end was cut by 4 bases, the J end by 5 bases, with 14 bases between. Germline CDR1 reads SEHNR; CDR2 reads FQNEAQ (reference sequence). This chain's CDR3 is CASSSSGSRETQYF. The CDR3 nucleotides read TGTGCCAGCAGCTCCTCGGGTAGCAGGGAGACCCAGTACTTC.

CDR3 residues: CASSYGRQGLNTEAFF. The DNA for the CDR3 is TGTGCCAGCAGCTACGGCAGGCAAGGCTTGAACACTGAAGCTTTCTTT. This sequence joins TRBV7-9 and TRBJ1-1; D call uncertain. Germline V CDR1 and CDR2: SEHNR, FQNEAQ (reference sequence). The CDR3 spans 16 residues. V was cut by 4 bases and J by 0 bases, with 15 bases left in between.

This chain uses TRBV4-3 with TRBJ2-1, with 10 positions matching TRBD2. Germline loops: CDR1 LGHNA, CDR2 YSLEER. The V segment lost 0 bases and the J segment 10 bases; nucleotides outside the gene matches: 6. This CDR3 spans 15 amino acids. For the CDR3, the DNA is TGCGCCAGCAGCCAAGATCCTAGCGGGGGTAAGGAGCAGTTCTTC. It encodes CASSQDPSGGKEQFF.

This clonotype was counted a few times. The chain combines TRBV6-6 with TRBJ2-2; TRBD1 is a possible D gene (6 bases). Trimming removed 3 bases from V and 0 bases from J, with 11 bases in between. The CDR3 covers 16 residues. Per germline, CDR1 MNHNY and CDR2 SVGAGI (reference sequence). The CDR3 protein is CASSYLQGANTGELFF. CDR3 bases: TGTGCCAGCAGTTATCTACAGGGAGCGAACACCGGGGAGCTGTTTTTT.

The rearrangement joins TRBV6-1 to TRBJ1-6; 10 bases map to TRBD1. Germline-derived CDR1 and CDR2 are MNHNS and SASEGT. Trimming took 6 bases from V and 2 from J; bases not matched to a gene: 4. The CDR3 runs 16 residues. The CDR3 loop is CASRGDRGPYNSPLHF. DNA for the CDR3: TGTGCCAGCAGGGGGGACAGGGGACCCTATAATTCACCCCTCCACTTT.

J is TRBJ1-1 and V is TRBV29-1; 10 bases agree with TRBD1. The CDR3 length is 12 residues. The germline V gene encodes CDR1 SQVTM and CDR2 ANQGSEA. The V and J ends lost 7 bases and 3 bases, in that order; junction bases with no gene match: 2. The CDR3 is CSGGTGDTEAFF. The CDR3 DNA sequence: TGCAGCGGTGGGACAGGGGACACTGAAGCTTTCTTT. Full variable domain (rest looked up from reference TRBV29-1 and TRBJ1-1): SAVISQKPSRDICQRGTSLTIQCQVDSQVTMMFWYRQQPGQSLTLIATANQGSEATYESGFVIDKFPISRPNLTFSTLTVSNMSPEDSSIYLCSGGTGDTEAFFGQGTRLTVV.

This chain joins TRBV6-2 or TRBV6-3 and TRBJ1-1; D call uncertain. V was cut by 4 bases and J by 0 bases, with 15 bases left in between. Germline V gives CDR1 MNHEY, CDR2 SVGEGT. This CDR3 comprises 16 residues. The CDR3 nucleotides are TGTGCCAGCAGTTCTCCTGCCTCCTTGCTGAACACTGAAGCTTTCTTT. Residues: CASSSPASLLNTEAFF.

This clonotype is termed medium-sized (0.01 to 0.1%). The chain couples TRBV2 to TRBJ2-5; 7 nucleotides match TRBD2. Germline CDR1 SNHLY, CDR2 FYNNEI. With V trimmed by 6 bases and J by 2 bases, 6 bases remained unmatched. The CDR3 has 14 amino acids. Written as DNA, the CDR3 is TGTGCCAGCAGCTCACTAGCGAGGCAAGAGACCCAGTACTTC. Its translation: CASSSLARQETQYF.

This clonotype was seen more than once but under ten times. The gene calls are TRBV7-2 and TRBJ2-5, with TRBD1 identical over 7 bases. This CDR3 region has 14 residues. Germline values: CDR1 SGHTA, CDR2 FQGNSA. With V trimmed by 5 bases and J by 6 bases, 9 bases remained unmatched. DNA of the CDR3: TGTGCCAGCAGCAGGGACAGCCTCCTCCAGACCCAGTACTTC. Residues: CASSRDSLLQTQYF. The complete variable domain, with remaining parts taken from reference TRBV7-2 and TRBJ2-5, reads GAGVSQSPSNKVTEKGKDVELRCDPISGHTALYWYRQSLGQGLEFLIYFQGNSAPDKSGLPSDRFSAERTGGSVSTLTIQRTQQEDSAVYLCASSRDSLLQTQYFGPGTRLLVL.